Listed here are 32 T cell receptor beta chains from one sample, sequenced in a study of T cell responses to AZD1222 COVID-19 vaccine. Only in-frame clones appear in the TCRdb table, and some are missing; sequencing was by immunoSEQ multiplex PCR. Seen here are 140,000 to 150,000 clones, roughly 88% observed once, and the top ten hold about 15%. The sample here was peripheral blood, taken on day 0 of AZD1222 vaccination. Receptor source: an adult in good health.

V is TRBV28 and J is TRBJ2-7, with D possibly matching TRBD2 (5 bases). Germline V gene lookup returns CDR1 MDHEN and CDR2 SYDVKM. This CDR3 comprises 15 residues. V was pared by 8 bases and J by 3 bases, with 20 bases between. The CDR3 sequence: CASFPAGWGDYEQYF. The DNA of the CDR3 is TGTGCCAGCTTTCCCGCCGGTTGGGGAGACTACGAGCAGTACTTC.

Notes on this clone: Other DNA variants within this sample encode the same CDR3. The chain combines TRBV7-9 with TRBJ1-5, with 7 nucleotides matching TRBD1. CDR1 SEHNR and CDR2 FQNEAQ come from the germline V gene (reference sequence). The CDR3 spans 13 residues. The V and J ends lost 3 bases and 4 bases, in that order; junction bases with no gene match: 0. CDR3 coding DNA: TGTGCCAGCAGCTTGACAGGGAATCAGCCCCAGCATTTT. It specifies CASSLTGNQPQHF.

The gene calls are TRBV10-2 and TRBJ2-2; TRBD2 matches at 8 bases. Looked up from germline, CDR1 is WSHSY and CDR2 is SAAADI. V was pared by 7 bases and J by 4 bases, with 8 bases of the junction left unmatched. There are 15 residues in the CDR3. The chain's CDR3 is CASKDGGAGTGELFF. CDR3 nucleotides: TGCGCCAGCAAGGACGGGGGGGCGGGCACCGGGGAGCTGTTTTTT.

This chain joins TRBV6-2 or TRBV6-3 and TRBJ1-5; D call uncertain. CDR1 MNHEY and CDR2 SVGEGT come from the germline V gene. The CDR3 consists of 14 residues. Deletions cut 2 bases from V and 3 bases from J, with 8 bases between. The CDR3 here is CASSYNGVNQPQHF. The DNA of the CDR3 is TGTGCCAGCAGTTACAACGGTGTCAATCAGCCCCAGCATTTT.

The genes are TRBV6-4 and TRBJ2-1, with D perhaps TRBD1 or TRBD2 (5 bases each). Germline-derived CDR1 and CDR2 are MRHNA and SNTAGT. The CDR3 covers 15 residues. V was cut by 3 bases and J by 4 bases, with 13 bases left in between. The DNA for the CDR3 is TGTGCCAGCAGTGAGGATCAGGGACCGTACAATGAGCAGTTCTTC. Amino acids: CASSEDQGPYNEQFF.

The genes are TRBV4-3 and TRBJ2-7, with 11 nucleotides matching TRBD2. In germline, CDR1 is LGHNA, CDR2 YSLEER. This CDR3 spans 16 amino acids. J gave up 4 bases and V 1 base, and 6 bases lay outside the gene matches. The CDR3, as DNA: TGCGCCAGCAGCCAAGTGTTAGCGGGGGGGCCGTACGAGCAGTACTTC. It yields the protein CASSQVLAGGPYEQYF.

The chain recombines TRBV2 with TRBJ2-7, with 12 positions matching TRBD2. V lost 7 bases to trimming and J lost 8 bases; unmatched junction nucleotides: 6. CDR3 size: 13 residues. Germline assignment: CDR1 SNHLY and CDR2 FYNNEI. CDR3 residues: CASTSGGAGKQYF. CDR3 sequence (DNA): TGTGCCAGCACTAGCGGGGGGGCCGGGAAGCAGTACTTC. The variable domain in full, with the rest retrieved from reference TRBV2 and TRBJ2-7, is EPEVTQTPSHQVTQMGQEVILRCVPISNHLYFYWYRQILGQKVEFLVSFYNNEISEKSEIFDDQFSVERPDGSNFTLKIRSTKLEDSAMYFCASTSGGAGKQYFGPGTRLTVT.

This rearrangement joins TRBV27 to TRBJ1-1; possibly TRBD1 for D (5 bases). V lost 6 bases to trimming and J lost 4 bases, with 27 bases between them. Germline values: CDR1 MNHEY, CDR2 SMNVEV (reference sequence). CDR3 length: 18 amino acids. CDR3 sequence reads: CASSHLGPSGPLVTEAFF. The CDR3 region has the DNA TGTGCCAGCAGCCACTTAGGCCCCTCGGGACCCTTGGTCACTGAAGCTTTCTTT.

V is TRBV20-1 and J is TRBJ1-5; D gene uncertain. In germline, CDR1 is DFQATT, CDR2 SNEGSKA (reference sequence). The V end lost 6 bases, the J end lost 7 bases, and 10 bases lay between the germline ends. The CDR3 loop spans 11 amino acids. CDR3 DNA sequence: TGCAGTGCCACTGGAGGGCAGCCCCAGCATTTT. Its translation: CSATGGQPQHF.

V is TRBV6-5 and J is TRBJ1-1; possibly TRBD1 for D (5 bases). This CDR3 comprises 13 residues. V lost 6 bases and J lost 5, with 13 bases in between. Germline V gene sequence: CDR1 MNHEY, CDR2 SVGAGI. The CDR3 spells CASRPWGLTEAFF. The CDR3, as DNA: TGTGCCAGCAGGCCCTGGGGGTTGACTGAAGCTTTCTTT.

The J gene is TRBJ1-4, the V gene TRBV5-1; TRBD1 might be the D (5 bases). CDR1 and CDR2 from the germline V gene are SGHRS and YFSETQ. The V end lost 0 bases, the J end lost 8 bases, and 11 bases lay between the germline ends. The CDR3 is made up of 14 amino acids. CDR3 nucleotide sequence: TGCGCCAGCAGCTTGGGAGGGGAACAGGAAAAACTGTTTTTT. As protein: CASSLGGEQEKLFF.

The chain recombines TRBV28 with TRBJ2-2, with D perhaps matching TRBD2 (5 bases). The V gene's germline CDR1 is MDHEN and CDR2 SYDVKM. V was cut by 3 bases and J by 4 bases, with 12 bases left in between. CDR3 length equals 15 residues. The CDR3 region has the DNA TGTGCCAGCAGTTTTGGCCGGAGGACCACCGGGGAGCTGTTTTTT. It codes for CASSFGRRTTGELFF.

The chain has TRBV10-3 and TRBJ1-6; TRBD1 agrees at 7 bases. Looked up from germline, CDR1 is ENHRY and CDR2 is SYGVKD. The CDR3 runs 15 residues. Trimming cost V 3 bases and J 5 bases; bases outside gene matches: 4. The CDR3 DNA follows: TGTGCCATCAGTGATTCGGGACAGAATAATTCACCCCTCCACTTT. This codes for CAISDSGQNNSPLHF.

The V call is TRBV7-2, the J call TRBJ2-1; D assignment may be TRBD1 or TRBD2 (5 bases each). CDR3 length: 13 amino acids. Looked up from germline, CDR1 is SGHTA and CDR2 is FQGNSA. The V and J ends lost 5 bases and 6 bases respectively, with 11 bases between them. CDR3 residues: CASSIGTLNEQFF. In nucleotides, the CDR3 is TGTGCCAGCAGCATAGGGACCCTCAATGAGCAGTTCTTC.

As DNA, the CDR3 is TGTGCCAGCAGGGGGACAGCTAACTATGGCTACACCTTC. This codes for CASRGTANYGYTF. The J gene is TRBJ1-2, the V gene TRBV28, with 7 bases fitting TRBD1. Trimming cost V 6 bases and J 0 bases; bases outside gene matches: 1. Germline V lookup: CDR1 MDHEN, CDR2 SYDVKM. The CDR3 runs 13 residues.

The chain couples TRBV5-1 to TRBJ1-2; 8 nucleotides line up with TRBD1. Looked up from germline, CDR1 is SGHRS and CDR2 is YFSETQ. The CDR3 loop spans 14 amino acids. With 4 bases clipped from V and 7 bases from J, the junction kept 9 bases outside the gene matches. The CDR3: CASSAGQARSGYTF. The DNA for the CDR3 is TGCGCCAGCAGCGCGGGACAGGCCCGTAGTGGCTACACCTTC. Filled out from reference TRBV5-1 and TRBJ1-2, the complete variable domain reads KAGVTQTPRYLIKTRGQQVTLSCSPISGHRSVSWYQQTPGQGLQFLFEYFSETQRNKGNFPGRFSGRQFSNSRSEMNVSTLELGDSALYLCASSAGQARSGYTFGSGTRLTVV.

This clone was observed once. The J gene is TRBJ1-1, the V gene TRBV19; no definite D call. From germline, CDR1 is LNHDA and CDR2 SQIVND (reference sequence). Trimming took off 6 bases at V and 2 bases at J, with 13 bases between the two ends. This CDR3 has 14 amino acids. In nucleotides, the CDR3 is TGTGCCAGTAGGGGAGGGTGGATCAACACTGAAGCTTTCTTT. Residues: CASRGGWINTEAFF.

V usage is TRBV6-5 and J usage is TRBJ2-5, with TRBD1 matching 8 bases. The length of the CDR3 is 14 residues. CDR1 is MNHEY and CDR2 is SVGAGI in the germline V gene. The V and J ends lost 7 bases and 3 bases, in that order; junction bases with no gene match: 7. The CDR3 loop is CASILGTGKETQYF. Written as DNA, the CDR3 is TGTGCCAGCATCCTAGGGACAGGCAAAGAGACCCAGTACTTC.

The chain combines TRBV6-2 or TRBV6-3 with TRBJ2-7; a possible D gene is TRBD1 (6 bases). The germline V gene encodes CDR1 MNHEY and CDR2 SVGEGT. The CDR3 has 14 amino acids. V lost 3 bases to trimming and J lost 2 bases, with 11 bases between them. The CDR3 bases are TGTGCCAGCAGTTATTCAGGGGCCACCTACGAGCAGTACTTC. This sequence encodes CASSYSGATYEQYF.

Only one count was recorded for this clone. The rearrangement links TRBV15 to TRBJ2-1; possible D gene TRBD2, 6 bases. V shed 4 bases and J shed 5 bases, with 18 bases lying between them. The CDR3 sequence is 16 residues long. The germline CDR1 and CDR2 sequences are LNHNV and YYDKDF (reference sequence). In DNA form, the CDR3 reads TGTGCCACCAGCACCTTCCCGCGGGGATCCGACAATGAGCAGTTCTTC. Translated, it gives CATSTFPRGSDNEQFF.

The chain links TRBV19 to TRBJ1-5, with TRBD1 as a possible D gene (6 bases). The CDR3 runs 16 residues. Trimming removed 5 bases at V and 7 bases at J, with 21 bases between. Germline V gene sequence: CDR1 LNHDA, CDR2 SQIVND (reference sequence). CDR3 loop: CASSSRADRRRQPQHF. In DNA form, the CDR3 reads TGTGCCAGTAGTTCCCGCGCGGACAGAAGACGCCAGCCCCAGCATTTT.

The gene calls are TRBV9 and TRBJ2-1; 11 bases align to TRBD2. The CDR3 spans 15 residues. Germline V gives CDR1 SGDLS, CDR2 YYNGEE. V lost 4 bases to trimming and J lost 3 bases; unmatched junction nucleotides: 3. CDR3 sequence (DNA): TGTGCCAGCAGCATGACTAGCGGGGTCTACAATGAGCAGTTCTTC. This gives the protein CASSMTSGVYNEQFF.

The V call is TRBV3-1 (or the pseudogene TRBV3-2), the J call TRBJ2-2; 10 positions match TRBD1. J lost 7 bases, V lost 5 bases, and 10 bases had no gene match. The germline gives CDR1 LGHDT, CDR2 YNNKEL (reference sequence). CDR3 size: 16 residues. CDR3 DNA: TGTGCCAGCAGCACCCCGGGACAGGGGATCGGCGGGGAGCTGTTTTTT. It encodes CASSTPGQGIGGELFF.

V is TRBV6-2 or TRBV6-3 and J is TRBJ2-2; maybe TRBD2 (6 bases). CDR3 length: 15 residues. CDR1 is MNHEY and CDR2 is SVGEGT in the germline V gene. V was pared by 2 bases and J by 6 bases, with 13 bases between. The CDR3 sequence is CASSYIPGGAGELFF. DNA of the CDR3: TGTGCCAGCAGTTACATTCCCGGCGGGGCCGGGGAGCTGTTTTTT.

CDR3: CASSIRTGEGGYTF. The CDR3 nucleotides are TGTGCCAGCTCGATAAGGACAGGCGAGGGTGGCTACACCTTC. The V gene is TRBV18, the J gene TRBJ1-2; 7 nucleotides line up with TRBD1. J gave up 7 bases and V 6 bases, and 11 bases lay outside the gene matches. Germline CDR1 KGHSH, CDR2 LQKENI. This CDR3 region has 14 residues.

This rearrangement joins TRBV7-3 to TRBJ2-2, with 11 bases identical to TRBD2. V was clipped by 1 base and J by 6 bases; unmatched bases: 13. The CDR3 spans 19 residues. Germline-derived CDR1 and CDR2 are SGHTA and FQGTGA. In DNA form, the CDR3 reads TGTGCCAGCAGCTTAATGACTTTGGCTAGCGGGGGGTCCGCCGGGGAGCTGTTTTTT. Translating it yields CASSLMTLASGGSAGELFF.

The chain recombines TRBV5-5 with TRBJ2-7; D possibly corresponds to TRBD2 (5 bases). The CDR3 length is 15 residues. Trimming took off 0 bases at V and 5 bases at J, with 15 bases between the two ends. Germline V gene data show CDR1 as SGHKS and CDR2 as YYEKEE (reference sequence). The CDR3 protein is CASSLAWGALDEQYF. The CDR3 nucleotides are TGTGCCAGCAGCTTGGCCTGGGGAGCTTTGGACGAGCAGTACTTC. Full variable domain (missing parts from reference TRBV5-5 and TRBJ2-7): DAGVTQSPTHLIKTRGQQVTLRCSPISGHKSVSWYQQVLGQGPQFIFQYYEKEERGRGNFPDRFSARQFPNYSSELNVNALLLGDSALYLCASSLAWGALDEQYFGPGTRLTVT.

With regard to this clone: Other DNA sequences from this sample encode an identical CDR3 as well. The J gene is TRBJ2-7, the V gene TRBV3-1 (or the pseudogene TRBV3-2); 12 positions match TRBD1. V lost 3 bases, J lost 1 base, and 4 bases stayed unmatched. The CDR3 is 16 residues long. CDR1 and CDR2 (germline): LGHDT, YNNKEL (reference sequence). CDR3 region: CASSQGTGGASYEQYF. The CDR3 bases are TGTGCCAGCAGCCAGGGGACAGGGGGCGCATCCTACGAGCAGTACTTC.

This chain connects TRBV5-8 to TRBJ2-7, with 9 positions matching TRBD1. CDR1 is SGHTS, CDR2 YDEGEE, per germline. The CDR3 spans 15 residues. J lost 2 bases, V lost 3 bases, and 6 bases had no gene match. CDR3 sequence (DNA): TGTGCCAGCAGCTGGCGGACAGGGGTGGCCTACGAGCAGTACTTC. Its translation: CASSWRTGVAYEQYF. Filled out from reference TRBV5-8 and TRBJ2-7, the complete variable domain reads EAGVTQSPTHLIKTRGQQATLRCSPISGHTSVYWYQQALGLGLQFLLWYDEGEERNRGNFPPRFSGRQFPNYSSELNVNALELEDSALYLCASSWRTGVAYEQYFGPGTRLTVT.

Note on this clone: A read error may account for a junction end that differs from germline. J is TRBJ2-7 and V is TRBV10-2, with 9 bases identical to TRBD2. The germline CDR1 and CDR2 sequences are WSHSY and SAAADI. The CDR3 totals 16 residues. CDR3 region: CASSEPGLASGLEQCF. Written as DNA, the CDR3 is TGCGCCAGCAGTGAGCCGGGACTAGCCTCAGGGCTCGAGCAGTGCTTC.

The rearrangement joins TRBV3-1 (or the pseudogene TRBV3-2) to TRBJ1-4; possible D gene TRBD1, 5 bases. Germline CDR1 and CDR2: LGHDT and YNNKEL (reference sequence). V was clipped by 1 base and J by 8 bases, with 14 bases between them. The CDR3 loop spans 15 amino acids. The CDR3: CASSQVAGTSEKLFF. The CDR3 DNA sequence: TGTGCCAGCAGCCAAGTAGCAGGGACCTCGGAAAAACTGTTTTTT.

This chain uses TRBV5-4 with TRBJ1-1; D possibly corresponds to TRBD1 (5 bases). CDR1 is SGHNT and CDR2 is YYREEE in the germline V gene (reference sequence). This CDR3 region has 13 residues. Trimming shortened V by 6 bases and J by 4 bases, and 13 bases separated the two germline ends. The CDR3 reads CASTVVGGTEAFF. CDR3 DNA sequence: TGTGCCAGCACTGTGGTGGGGGGCACTGAAGCTTTCTTT.